These T cell receptor beta chains were read from a single sample in a study of Ad26.COV2.S vaccination and SARS-CoV-2 variants. TCRdb's copy holds only in-frame clones and misses some; the assay was immunoSEQ multiplex PCR. The repertoire holds 300,000 to 350,000 clones, with approximately 80% as singletons. The sample in question was peripheral blood, obtained in a trial of Ad26.COV2.S vaccine versus placebo. The origin of the receptors is a person between 18 and 60 years old who received the Ad26.COV2.S COVID-19 vaccine or a placebo. The CDR3 runs from the conserved cysteine through the conserved F or W. The D gene is left open where the match is weak. Size is stated for part of the rows, as once, few or many counts, or as a class when the clone is expanded.

v_gene: TRBV6-5
abundance: .
d_gene: TRBD1
j_gene: TRBJ1-5
CDR3aa: CASRSRQGDNQPQHF
CDR3nt: TGTGCCAGCAGATCCCGACAGGGTGACAATCAGCCCCAGCATTTT

v_gene: TRBV5-1
abundance: .
d_gene: .
j_gene: TRBJ2-5
CDR3aa: CASSFRGALPQETQYF
CDR3nt: TGCGCCAGCAGCTTTCGGGGGGCCCTACCCCAAGAGACCCAGTACTTC

v_gene: TRBV24-1
abundance: .
d_gene: .
j_gene: TRBJ2-5
CDR3aa: CATSGLGETQYF
CDR3nt: TGTGCCACCAGCGGCCTGGGGGAGACCCAGTACTTC

v_gene: TRBV25-1
abundance: .
d_gene: TRBD2
j_gene: TRBJ2-1
CDR3aa: CASSGSGGAHYNEQFF
CDR3nt: TGTGCCAGCAGTGGTAGCGGGGGGGCCCACTACAATGAGCAGTTCTTC

v_gene: TRBV5-5
abundance: .
d_gene: .
j_gene: TRBJ1-1
CDR3aa: CASSPNPGGITEAFF
CDR3nt: TGTGCCAGCAGCCCGAACCCGGGCGGGATAACTGAAGCTTTCTTT

v_gene: TRBV7-9
abundance: .
d_gene: .
j_gene: TRBJ2-2
CDR3aa: CASSLGQSITGELFF
CDR3nt: TGTGCCAGCAGCCTTGGACAGTCAATCACCGGGGAGCTGTTTTTT

v_gene: TRBV11-2
abundance: .
d_gene: .
j_gene: TRBJ2-7
CDR3aa: CASSSLQGHGEQYF
CDR3nt: TGTGCCAGCAGCTCCCTCCAGGGTCACGGCGAGCAGTACTTC

v_gene: TRBV7-8
abundance: .
d_gene: TRBD1
j_gene: TRBJ1-2
CDR3aa: CASSSASTGGGYTF
CDR3nt: TGTGCCAGCAGCTCCGCCTCGACAGGGGGTGGCTACACCTTC

v_gene: TRBV5-1
abundance: .
d_gene: .
j_gene: TRBJ1-2
CDR3aa: CASSLRVDTYGYTF
CDR3nt: TGCGCCAGCAGCTTAAGGGTCGACACCTATGGCTACACCTTC

v_gene: TRBV6-1
abundance: few
d_gene: TRBD1
j_gene: TRBJ1-3
CDR3aa: CASSERDRGHGNTIYF
CDR3nt: TGTGCCAGCAGTGAACGGGACAGGGGGCATGGAAACACCATATATTTT

v_gene: TRBV4-1
abundance: once
d_gene: TRBD1
j_gene: TRBJ1-2
CDR3aa: CASSHLGTATNYGYTF
CDR3nt: TGCGCCAGCAGCCATCTCGGGACAGCCACTAACTATGGCTACACCTTC

v_gene: TRBV27
abundance: .
d_gene: .
j_gene: TRBJ1-5
CDR3aa: CASSFGYNQPQHF
CDR3nt: TGTGCCAGCAGTTTTGGGTACAATCAGCCCCAGCATTTT

v_gene: TRBV7-9
abundance: .
d_gene: .
j_gene: TRBJ1-5
CDR3aa: CASSSGGWNQPQHF
CDR3nt: TGTGCCAGCAGCTCCGGGGGCTGGAATCAGCCCCAGCATTTT

v_gene: TRBV13
abundance: .
d_gene: .
j_gene: TRBJ2-1
CDR3aa: CASSLWAAHNEQFF
CDR3nt: TGTGCCAGCAGCTTATGGGCGGCCCACAATGAGCAGTTCTTC

v_gene: TRBV6-5
abundance: .
d_gene: .
j_gene: TRBJ1-1
CDR3aa: CASRNYRDTEAFF
CDR3nt: TGTGCCAGCAGAAACTACAGGGACACTGAAGCTTTCTTT

v_gene: TRBV5-1
abundance: .
d_gene: TRBD1
j_gene: TRBJ1-4
CDR3aa: CASSPGGTGNEKLFF
CDR3nt: TGCGCCAGCAGCCCGGGCGGGACAGGGAACGAAAAACTGTTTTTT

v_gene: TRBV5-4
abundance: .
d_gene: .
j_gene: TRBJ2-1
CDR3aa: CASSHDRNNEQFF
CDR3nt: TGTGCCAGCAGCCACGACAGAAACAATGAGCAGTTCTTC

v_gene: TRBV5-1
abundance: .
d_gene: .
j_gene: TRBJ1-1
CDR3aa: CASSLGVGGTEAFF
CDR3nt: TGCGCCAGCAGCTTGGGCGTCGGCGGCACTGAAGCTTTCTTT

v_gene: TRBV19
abundance: .
d_gene: .
j_gene: TRBJ1-4
CDR3aa: CASSIGGQINEKLFF
CDR3nt: TGTGCCAGTAGTATCGGGGGGCAGATTAATGAAAAACTGTTTTTT

v_gene: TRBV4-1
abundance: .
d_gene: .
j_gene: TRBJ1-3
CDR3aa: CASSQVSQGLDTIYF
CDR3nt: TGCGCCAGCAGCCAAGTGTCGCAGGGTCTTGACACCATATATTTT

v_gene: TRBV6-1
abundance: .
d_gene: .
j_gene: TRBJ2-7
CDR3aa: CASSERGGSYEQYF
CDR3nt: TGTGCCAGCAGTGAAAGAGGGGGCTCCTACGAGCAGTACTTC

v_gene: TRBV5-1
abundance: .
d_gene: TRBD1
j_gene: TRBJ2-7
CDR3aa: CASTSDRGYEQYF
CDR3nt: TGCGCCAGCACCTCGGACAGGGGGTACGAGCAGTACTTC

v_gene: TRBV7-9
abundance: .
d_gene: TRBD1
j_gene: TRBJ1-3
CDR3aa: CASSFGQGPYHSGNTIYF
CDR3nt: TGTGCCAGCAGCTTTGGACAGGGGCCCTACCACTCTGGAAACACCATATATTTT

v_gene: TRBV3-1/TRBV3-2
abundance: .
d_gene: TRBD2
j_gene: TRBJ2-1
CDR3aa: CASSLLAGGYNEQFF
CDR3nt: TGTGCCAGCAGCCTACTAGCGGGGGGATACAATGAGCAGTTCTTC

v_gene: TRBV13
abundance: .
d_gene: .
j_gene: TRBJ2-7
CDR3aa: CASSLSTGAYEQYF
CDR3nt: TGTGCCAGCAGCTTAAGTACGGGGGCTTACGAGCAGTACTTC

v_gene: TRBV5-6
abundance: .
d_gene: TRBD2
j_gene: TRBJ2-1
CDR3aa: CASRRGGALGGEQFF
CDR3nt: TGTGCCAGCAGGCGCGGGGGGGCCTTAGGAGGTGAGCAGTTCTTC

v_gene: TRBV11-2
abundance: .
d_gene: TRBD1
j_gene: TRBJ1-5
CDR3aa: CASSWTGGNQPQHF
CDR3nt: TGTGCCAGCAGCTGGACAGGGGGCAATCAGCCCCAGCATTTT

v_gene: TRBV30
abundance: .
d_gene: TRBD1
j_gene: TRBJ1-5
CDR3aa: CAWSGTGDQPQHF
CDR3nt: TGTGCCTGGAGTGGGACAGGGGATCAGCCCCAGCATTTT

v_gene: TRBV19
abundance: .
d_gene: TRBD1
j_gene: TRBJ1-5
CDR3aa: CASRAGTGGQPQHF
CDR3nt: TGTGCCAGTAGAGCCGGGACAGGGGGTCAGCCCCAGCATTTT

v_gene: TRBV27
abundance: .
d_gene: .
j_gene: TRBJ2-1
CDR3aa: CASSQYNEQFF
CDR3nt: TGTGCCAGCAGCCAGTACAATGAGCAGTTCTTC

v_gene: TRBV28
abundance: .
d_gene: TRBD2
j_gene: TRBJ2-1
CDR3aa: CASKLAGDYNEQFF
CDR3nt: TGTGCCAGCAAACTAGCGGGGGATTACAATGAGCAGTTCTTC

v_gene: TRBV20-1
abundance: .
d_gene: .
j_gene: TRBJ2-5
CDR3aa: CSASAGTYQETQYF
CDR3nt: TGCAGTGCTAGTGCCGGGACTTACCAAGAGACCCAGTACTTC

v_gene: TRBV5-1
abundance: .
d_gene: .
j_gene: TRBJ1-2
CDR3aa: CASSLEGSGGYTF
CDR3nt: TGCGCCAGCAGCTTGGAGGGGTCGGGAGGCTACACCTTC

v_gene: TRBV27
abundance: .
d_gene: .
j_gene: TRBJ2-2
CDR3aa: CASSFQSYRARGGELFF
CDR3nt: TGTGCCAGCAGTTTTCAGTCGTACAGGGCCCGGGGCGGGGAGCTGTTTTTT

v_gene: TRBV5-1
abundance: .
d_gene: .
j_gene: TRBJ2-5
CDR3aa: CASSLGTMGQETQYF
CDR3nt: TGCGCCAGCAGTTTGGGAACCATGGGCCAAGAGACCCAGTACTTC

v_gene: TRBV23-1
abundance: .
d_gene: .
j_gene: TRBJ1-1
CDR3aa: CASSQYATMNTEAFF
CDR3nt: TGCGCCAGCAGTCAATACGCCACAATGAACACTGAAGCTTTCTTT

v_gene: TRBV3-1/TRBV3-2
abundance: .
d_gene: .
j_gene: TRBJ2-5
CDR3aa: CASSQGETQYF
CDR3nt: TGTGCCAGCAGCCAAGGAGAGACCCAGTACTTC

v_gene: TRBV2
abundance: few
d_gene: .
j_gene: TRBJ1-3
CDR3aa: CASSEARQGNTIYF
CDR3nt: TGTGCCAGCAGTGAAGCGCGTCAGGGAAACACCATATATTTT

v_gene: TRBV19
abundance: .
d_gene: .
j_gene: TRBJ2-1
CDR3aa: CASSIDLAGFSYNEQFF
CDR3nt: TGTGCCAGTAGTATAGATCTGGCAGGGTTCTCCTACAATGAGCAGTTCTTC

v_gene: TRBV13
abundance: .
d_gene: .
j_gene: TRBJ1-2
CDR3aa: CASSFTGLYGYTF
CDR3nt: TGTGCCAGCAGCTTCACCGGGCTCTATGGCTACACCTTC

v_gene: TRBV29-1
abundance: .
d_gene: .
j_gene: TRBJ2-1
CDR3aa: CSVAGYPPYNEQFF
CDR3nt: TGCAGCGTTGCAGGGTATCCCCCCTACAATGAGCAGTTCTTC

v_gene: TRBV6-6
abundance: once
d_gene: .
j_gene: TRBJ1-1
CDR3aa: CASSVPRVAEAFF
CDR3nt: TGTGCAAGCAGCGTCCCTCGGGTGGCTGAAGCTTTCTTT

v_gene: TRBV5-1
abundance: few
d_gene: .
j_gene: TRBJ2-2
CDR3aa: CASSMAINTGELFF
CDR3nt: TGCGCCAGCAGTATGGCCATAAACACCGGGGAGCTGTTTTTT

v_gene: TRBV30
abundance: few
d_gene: .
j_gene: TRBJ1-1
CDR3aa: CAWSVPAVNTEAFF
CDR3nt: TGTGCCTGGAGTGTACCGGCAGTGAACACTGAAGCTTTCTTT

v_gene: TRBV5-1
abundance: .
d_gene: .
j_gene: TRBJ2-7
CDR3aa: CASSREYEQYF
CDR3nt: TGCGCCAGCAGCCGAGAGTACGAGCAGTACTTC

v_gene: TRBV5-1
abundance: .
d_gene: .
j_gene: TRBJ1-3
CDR3aa: CASSLWTGTGNTIYF
CDR3nt: TGCGCCAGCAGCTTATGGACCGGGACGGGAAACACCATATATTTT

v_gene: TRBV9
abundance: .
d_gene: .
j_gene: TRBJ2-7
CDR3aa: CASSAYRVSYEQYF
CDR3nt: TGTGCCAGCAGCGCTTACAGGGTCTCCTACGAGCAGTACTTC

v_gene: TRBV7-3
abundance: few
d_gene: .
j_gene: TRBJ2-2
CDR3aa: CASSSTVGAGELFF
CDR3nt: TGTGCCAGCAGCTCGACCGTGGGTGCCGGGGAGCTGTTTTTT

v_gene: TRBV27
abundance: .
d_gene: .
j_gene: TRBJ1-3
CDR3aa: CASRSYSSSGNTIYF
CDR3nt: TGTGCCAGCAGGTCATACAGCAGCTCTGGAAACACCATATATTTT

v_gene: TRBV4-2
abundance: .
d_gene: .
j_gene: TRBJ1-2
CDR3aa: CASSQEVTVSYGYTF
CDR3nt: TGTGCCAGCAGCCAAGAGGTGACAGTTAGCTATGGCTACACCTTC

v_gene: TRBV28
abundance: .
d_gene: .
j_gene: TRBJ2-7
CDR3aa: CASSTLDRGTHYEQYF
CDR3nt: TGTGCCAGCAGCACCCTCGATAGAGGTACACACTACGAGCAGTACTTC

v_gene: TRBV19
abundance: .
d_gene: .
j_gene: TRBJ1-2
CDR3aa: CASSLDTEYGYTF
CDR3nt: TGTGCCAGTAGTTTAGATACAGAGTATGGCTACACCTTC

v_gene: TRBV5-4
abundance: .
d_gene: .
j_gene: TRBJ1-1
CDR3aa: CASSDQGMSEAFF
CDR3nt: TGTGCCAGCAGCGATCAGGGGATGAGTGAAGCTTTCTTT

v_gene: TRBV6-1
abundance: .
d_gene: .
j_gene: TRBJ1-1
CDR3aa: CASSEQQGNTEAFF
CDR3nt: TGTGCCAGCAGTGAACAACAGGGGAACACTGAAGCTTTCTTT

v_gene: TRBV6-6
abundance: .
d_gene: TRBD2
j_gene: TRBJ2-5
CDR3aa: CASRGGTSGGETQYF
CDR3nt: TGTGCCAGCAGGGGAGGGACTAGCGGGGGAGAGACCCAGTACTTC